The T cell receptor (beta chain) under discussion was sequenced for a study of beta chain features in type 1 diabetes. Reverse transcription of all isolated RNA meant that expressed TCRB transcripts were sequenced. TCRdb keeps only in-frame clones here, not all; method: immunoSEQ multiplex PCR. This table holds hundreds of thousands of clones, about 30% found once. Study-level points and caveats: A pattern of fewer insertions and more deletions at VDJ junctions was seen in type 1 diabetes patients.

This clone has more than one count but fewer than ten. Its antigen is as yet unknown. Stem cell-like memory, regulatory, central memory and naive CD4+ cells were sorted via CD45RO/CCR7/CD25/CD127/CD95/CD27. The ends lost 3 bases at V and 5 bases at J; junction bases unmatched: 13. The V gene's germline CDR1 is SQVTM and CDR2 ANQGSEA. This CDR3 contains 15 residues. The genes are TRBV29-1 and TRBJ2-7, with TRBD2 matching over 7 bases. This TCR derives from a man aged 18 to 29 in good health. Sequenced material: naive CD4+ T cells from blood. CDR3 in DNA: TGCAGCGTTGACCCGCGGGAGAGTTTTTACAACGAGCAGTACTTC. As protein: CSVDPRESFYNEQYF.